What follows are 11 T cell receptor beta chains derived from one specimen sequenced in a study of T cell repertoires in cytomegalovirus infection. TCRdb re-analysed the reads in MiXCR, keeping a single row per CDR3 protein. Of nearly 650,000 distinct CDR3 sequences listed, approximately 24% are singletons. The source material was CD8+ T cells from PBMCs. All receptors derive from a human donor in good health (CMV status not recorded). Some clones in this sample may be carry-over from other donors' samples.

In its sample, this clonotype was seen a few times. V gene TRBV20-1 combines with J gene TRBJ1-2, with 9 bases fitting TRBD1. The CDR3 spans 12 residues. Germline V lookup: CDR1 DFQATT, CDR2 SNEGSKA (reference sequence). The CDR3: CSGTGNSYGYTF. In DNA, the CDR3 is TGCAGCGGGACAGGGAATTCCTATGGCTACACCTTC.

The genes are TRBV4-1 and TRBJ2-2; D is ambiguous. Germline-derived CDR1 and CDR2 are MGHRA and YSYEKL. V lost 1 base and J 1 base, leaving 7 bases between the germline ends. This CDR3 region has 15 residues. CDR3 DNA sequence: TGCGCCAGCAGCCAAGTTCTGGGGAACACCGGGGAGCTGTTTTTT. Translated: CASSQVLGNTGELFF.

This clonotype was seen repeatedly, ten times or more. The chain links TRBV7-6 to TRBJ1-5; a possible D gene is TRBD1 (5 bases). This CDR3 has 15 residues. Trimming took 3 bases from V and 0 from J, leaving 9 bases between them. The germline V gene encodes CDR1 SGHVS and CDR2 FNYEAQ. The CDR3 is CASSLGVDSNQPQHF. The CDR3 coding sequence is TGTGCCAGCAGCTTGGGGGTGGATAGCAATCAGCCCCAGCATTTT.

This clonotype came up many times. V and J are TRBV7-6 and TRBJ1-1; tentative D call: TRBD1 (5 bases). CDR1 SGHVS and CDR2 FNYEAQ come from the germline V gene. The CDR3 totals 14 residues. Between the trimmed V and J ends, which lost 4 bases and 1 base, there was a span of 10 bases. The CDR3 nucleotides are TGTGCCAGCAGCTACAGGATCGGGAACACTGAAGCTTTCTTT. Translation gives CASSYRIGNTEAFF. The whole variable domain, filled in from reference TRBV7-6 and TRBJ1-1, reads GAGVSQSPRYKVTKRGQDVALRCDPISGHVSLYWYRQALGQGPEFLTYFNYEAQQDKSGLPNDRFSAERPEGSISTLTIQRTEQRDSAMYRCASSYRIGNTEAFFGQGTRLTVV.

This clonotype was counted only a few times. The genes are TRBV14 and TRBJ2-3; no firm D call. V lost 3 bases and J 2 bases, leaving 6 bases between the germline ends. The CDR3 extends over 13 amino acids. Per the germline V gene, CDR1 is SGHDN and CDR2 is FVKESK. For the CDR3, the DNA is TGTGCCAGCAGCCACTTTTTCACAGATACGCAGTATTTT. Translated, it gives CASSHFFTDTQYF.

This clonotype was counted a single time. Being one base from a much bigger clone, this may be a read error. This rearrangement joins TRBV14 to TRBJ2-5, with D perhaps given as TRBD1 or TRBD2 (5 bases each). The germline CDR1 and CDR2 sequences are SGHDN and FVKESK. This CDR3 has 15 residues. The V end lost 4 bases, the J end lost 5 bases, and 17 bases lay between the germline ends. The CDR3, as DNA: TGTGCCAGCAGCCGAGAGGGGTCCCAGCGGGAGACCCAGTACTTC. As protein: CASSREGSQRETQYF.

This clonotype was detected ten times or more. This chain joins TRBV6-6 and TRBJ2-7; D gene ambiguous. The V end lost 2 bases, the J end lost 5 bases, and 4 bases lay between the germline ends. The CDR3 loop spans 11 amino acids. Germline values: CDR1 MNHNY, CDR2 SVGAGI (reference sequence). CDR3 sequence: CASSYGDEQYV. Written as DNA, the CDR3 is TGTGCCAGCAGTTACGGGGACGAGCAGTACGTC.

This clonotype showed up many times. CDR3 protein: CASSQGQGFDEQYV. CDR3 nucleotide sequence: TGTGCCAGCAGCCAGGGCCAGGGGTTCGACGAGCAGTACGTC. The chain has TRBV7-8 and TRBJ2-7, with D perhaps matching TRBD1 (6 bases). Germline V gene sequence: CDR1 SGHVS, CDR2 FQNEAQ. The CDR3 contains 14 residues. V was cut by 5 bases and J by 5 bases, with 16 bases left in between.

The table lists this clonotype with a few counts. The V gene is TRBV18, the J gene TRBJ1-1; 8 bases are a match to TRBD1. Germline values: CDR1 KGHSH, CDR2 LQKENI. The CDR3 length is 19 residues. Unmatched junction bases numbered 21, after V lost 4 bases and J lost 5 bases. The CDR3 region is CASSLTLLKTGTGGTEAFF. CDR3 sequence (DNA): TGTGCCAGCTCACTAACACTCCTAAAAACCGGGACAGGAGGGACTGAAGCTTTCTTT.

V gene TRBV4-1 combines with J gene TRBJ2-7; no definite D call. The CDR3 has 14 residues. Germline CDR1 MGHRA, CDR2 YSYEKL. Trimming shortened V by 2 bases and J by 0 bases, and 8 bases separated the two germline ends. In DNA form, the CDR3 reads TGCGCCAGCAGCCAACAAAGGAGCTCCTACGAGCAGTACTTC. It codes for CASSQQRSSYEQYF.

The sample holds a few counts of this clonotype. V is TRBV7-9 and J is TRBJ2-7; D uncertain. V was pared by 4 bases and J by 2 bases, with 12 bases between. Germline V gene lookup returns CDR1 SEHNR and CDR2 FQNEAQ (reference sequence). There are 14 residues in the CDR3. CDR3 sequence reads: CASSSPKSTYEQYF. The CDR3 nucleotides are TGTGCCAGCAGCTCCCCCAAATCTACCTACGAGCAGTACTTC. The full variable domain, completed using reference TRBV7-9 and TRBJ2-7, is DTGVSQNPRHKITKRGQNVTFRCDPISEHNRLYWYRQTLGQGPEFLTYFQNEAQLEKSRLLSDRFSAERPKGSFSTLEIQRTEQGDSAMYLCASSSPKSTYEQYFGPGTRLTVT.